The next 5 T cell receptor beta chains were all read from a single sample in a study of blood T cell repertoires in COVID-19. TCRdb keeps only in-frame clones here, not all; method: immunoSEQ multiplex PCR. Here the sample spans about 270,000 clones, approximately 86% being singletons. Sequenced: peripheral blood. The receptor set was obtained from a woman between 55 and 75 years old who had recovered from COVID-19.

The rearrangement links TRBV4-1 to TRBJ1-2; TRBD1 might be the D (5 bases). Trimming took 0 bases from V and 2 from J, leaving 10 bases between them. Germline CDR1 is MGHRA and CDR2 is YSYEKL. The CDR3 totals 15 residues. The CDR3 DNA reads as TGCGCCAGCAGCCAAGATATCCAGGGAAACTATGGCTACACCTTC. Translating gives CASSQDIQGNYGYTF.

This clone was seen a single time. The rearrangement links TRBV4-3 to TRBJ1-6, with TRBD1 as a possible D gene (6 bases). Germline CDR1 LGHNA, CDR2 YSLEER. CDR3 length: 14 amino acids. Between the trimmed V and J ends, which lost 1 base and 7 bases, there was a span of 8 bases. CDR3 residues: CASSQGQVNSPLHF. The CDR3, as DNA: TGCGCCAGCAGCCAAGGACAGGTGAATTCACCCCTCCACTTT.

The genes are TRBV7-2 and TRBJ2-5; D might be TRBD1 (5 bases). The CDR3 runs to 14 residues. The V gene lost 4 bases and the J gene lost 4 bases, with 13 bases spanning the gap. The germline V gene encodes CDR1 SGHTA and CDR2 FQGNSA. The DNA for the CDR3 is TGTGCCAGCAGCTCCGGCAGGGCCATAGAGACCCAGTACTTC. Its translation is CASSSGRAIETQYF. Filled out from reference TRBV7-2 and TRBJ2-5, the complete variable domain reads GAGVSQSPSNKVTEKGKDVELRCDPISGHTALYWYRQSLGQGLEFLIYFQGNSAPDKSGLPSDRFSAERTGGSVSTLTIQRTQQEDSAVYLCASSSGRAIETQYFGPGTRLLVL.

J is TRBJ1-3 and V is TRBV7-8; maybe TRBD1 (5 bases). Germline V gives CDR1 SGHVS, CDR2 FQNEAQ. Trimming pared 0 bases from V and 1 base from J, leaving 10 bases between. This CDR3 comprises 16 residues. CDR3 coding DNA: TGTGCCAGCAGCTTAGCGTTAACAGGATCTGGAAACACCATATATTTT. Its protein is CASSLALTGSGNTIYF.

V and J are TRBV6-5 and TRBJ1-2; D uncertain. The CDR3 loop spans 15 amino acids. Per the germline V gene, CDR1 is MNHEY and CDR2 is SVGAGI. The V gene lost 0 bases and the J gene lost 7 bases, with 15 bases spanning the gap. CDR3 sequence (DNA): TGTGCCAGCAGTTACTCGGTTGAGTTCGCCTTTGGCTACACCTTC. It codes for CASSYSVEFAFGYTF.